This T cell receptor (beta chain) was observed in a study of CD4 T cells in relation to SARS-CoV-2 and coronaviruses. To note about this clone: Its target is unknown.

Method: immunoSEQ multiplex PCR; TCRdb's copy keeps in-frame clones and lacks some. Of 18,000 or so clones listed, almost 75% are singletons. Before the COVID-19 pandemic, during about 2011-2019, CD4+ T cells were taken from unexposed donors. Isolation of CD4+ T cells took place after nine to ten days in culture. V lost 4 bases to trimming and J lost 4 bases, with 9 bases between them. The CDR3 is 13 residues long. Germline assignment: CDR1 SGHRS and CDR2 YFSETQ. The source material was CD4+ T cells from PBMCs, cultured in vitro. The TCR comes from a human donor in good health. V and J are TRBV5-1 and TRBJ1-3; D may be TRBD1 (5 bases). The CDR3 loop reads CASSLGEGNTIYF. CDR3 coding DNA: TGCGCCAGCAGCCTAGGGGAGGGAAACACCATATATTTT.